These 29 T cell receptor beta chains came from one sample sequenced in a study of T cell changes during pregnancy in multiple sclerosis. The table came from immunoSEQ multiplex PCR; TCRdb's copy has only in-frame clones and leaves some out. Here the sample spans around 68,000 clones, 91% being singletons. Here the sequenced sample was peripheral blood, taken after pregnancy. All receptors come from a female donor in good health, enrolled as a control in a pregnancy study.

The rearrangement links TRBV10-3 to TRBJ1-5; weak D call: TRBD1 (5 bases). This CDR3 has 15 amino acids. In germline, CDR1 is ENHRY, CDR2 SYGVKD. V was cut by 6 bases and J by 0 bases, with 12 bases left in between. CDR3 DNA sequence: TGTGCCATCAGGGGGGGTTCAGATAGCAATCAGCCCCAGCATTTT. Its protein product is CAIRGGSDSNQPQHF.

A single count supports this clone. This sequence joins TRBV27 and TRBJ2-1; D is possibly TRBD2 (7 bases). Germline V gene lookup returns CDR1 MNHEY and CDR2 SMNVEV (reference sequence). CDR3 size: 14 residues. V was cut by 7 bases and J by 5 bases, with 15 bases left in between. This CDR3 reads CASTERGAHNEQFF. CDR3 sequence (DNA): TGTGCCAGCACCGAACGGGGGGCCCACAATGAGCAGTTCTTC.

This chain joins TRBV4-2 and TRBJ2-5, with 10 bases fitting TRBD2. Trimming cost V 2 bases and J 1 base; bases outside gene matches: 4. Germline CDR1 is LGHNA and CDR2 is YNFKEQ. This CDR3 has 16 amino acids. For the CDR3, the DNA is TGTGCCAGCAGCCAATACAGCGGGGGGGGCCAAGAGACCCAGTACTTC. Residues: CASSQYSGGGQETQYF.

The chain links TRBV4-3 to TRBJ1-2; TRBD1 matches at 9 bases. The germline CDR1 and CDR2 sequences are LGHNA and YSLEER. The trim removed 5 bases at V and 4 bases at J, leaving 14 bases unmatched. There are 17 residues in the CDR3. The CDR3 here is CASSFETGGLTGYGYTF. The CDR3 DNA sequence: TGCGCCAGCAGCTTTGAAACAGGGGGCCTTACTGGCTATGGCTACACCTTC.

This rearrangement joins TRBV11-3 to TRBJ1-6, with TRBD1 identical over 9 bases. J was trimmed by 7 bases and V by 1 base; bases with no gene match: 8. In germline, CDR1 is SGHNT, CDR2 YENEEA. CDR3 length: 17 amino acids. DNA for the CDR3: TGTGCCAGCAGCTTAGTGTTTGACGGGACAGGGAATTCACCCCTCCACTTT. Residues: CASSLVFDGTGNSPLHF.

The chain uses TRBV6-4 and TRBJ1-1; 7 nucleotides line up with TRBD1. The V gene's germline CDR1 is MRHNA and CDR2 SNTAGT. The CDR3 length is 14 residues. The ends lost 3 bases at V and 3 bases at J; junction bases unmatched: 4. The CDR3 reads CASSESQGDTEAFF. For the CDR3, the DNA is TGTGCCAGCAGTGAAAGTCAGGGGGACACTGAAGCTTTCTTT.

The chain links TRBV9 to TRBJ1-4, with 9 bases that match TRBD1. CDR3 length equals 15 residues. Unmatched junction bases numbered 2, after V lost 0 bases and J lost 5 bases. From germline, CDR1 is SGDLS and CDR2 YYNGEE. CDR3: CASSVGGQGNEKLFF. In DNA form, the CDR3 reads TGTGCCAGCAGCGTAGGTGGACAGGGGAATGAAAAACTGTTTTTT.

V gene TRBV5-8 combines with J gene TRBJ1-2; 9 bases line up with TRBD1. CDR1 and CDR2 (germline): SGHTS, YDEGEE. V shed 0 bases and J 4 bases; nucleotides not matched to a gene: 4. The CDR3 has 15 amino acids. The CDR3 sequence: CASSLDRGRVYGYTF. DNA of the CDR3: TGTGCCAGCAGCTTGGACAGGGGGCGCGTCTATGGCTACACCTTC.

This clone occurred once. The chain is built from TRBV6-5 and TRBJ1-1; 7 nucleotides line up with TRBD1. Germline trimming cut 7 bases from V and 3 bases from J; bases unmatched to any gene: 8. This CDR3 has 14 amino acids. Germline V gene lookup returns CDR1 MNHEY and CDR2 SVGAGI. CDR3 nucleotide sequence: TGTGCCAGCACCCGAACAGGGGCCCACACTGAAGCTTTCTTT. Residues: CASTRTGAHTEAFF.

V usage is TRBV19 and J usage is TRBJ2-3; D not certain. The CDR3 is 15 residues long. The V end was cut by 3 bases, the J end by 1 base, with 11 bases between. CDR1 is LNHDA and CDR2 is SQIVND in the germline V gene (reference sequence). The CDR3 bases are TGTGCCAGTAGTATCGGTTATTTAGGCACAGATACGCAGTATTTT. Translating it yields CASSIGYLGTDTQYF.

CDR3 sequence reads: CASSSGLQYGYTF. CDR3 DNA sequence: TGTGCCAGCAGCTCCGGACTCCAATATGGCTACACCTTC. The chain employs TRBV7-2 and TRBJ1-2; D gene ambiguous. Per germline, CDR1 SGHTA and CDR2 FQGNSA. This CDR3 contains 13 residues. Trimming cost V 4 bases and J 5 bases, with 11 bases left between them.

The chain couples TRBV9 to TRBJ1-2; TRBD1 matches 11 bases. Germline lookup yields CDR1 SGDLS and CDR2 YYNGEE. The CDR3 totals 17 residues. The junction had 11 bases not matched to a gene; V was cut back by 4 bases and J by 3 bases. CDR3 loop: CASSPPLSGQGDYGYTF. In DNA, the CDR3 is TGTGCCAGCAGCCCCCCCCTGTCGGGACAGGGGGACTATGGCTACACCTTC.

CDR3 bases: TGTGCCAGCAGCTTGGACAGGGGGAGGGAAAAACTGTTTTTT. Its protein is CASSLDRGREKLFF. The chain uses TRBV5-4 and TRBJ1-4, with 8 bases lining up with TRBD1. This CDR3 spans 14 amino acids. CDR1 is SGHNT and CDR2 is YYREEE in the germline V gene (reference sequence). The V and J ends lost 0 bases and 8 bases, in that order; junction bases with no gene match: 3.

The chain has TRBV5-6 and TRBJ1-3; 7 nucleotides line up with TRBD1. The CDR3 is made up of 16 amino acids. V shed 4 bases and J 5 bases; nucleotides not matched to a gene: 12. CDR1 is SGHDT, CDR2 YYEEEE, per germline. CDR3 in amino acids: CASSPDPEGARNTIYF. The CDR3 coding sequence is TGTGCCAGCAGCCCCGACCCGGAGGGGGCTAGAAACACCATATATTTT.

The CDR3: CASSSEGGLNTEAFF. CDR3 nucleotides: TGTGCCAGCAGTTCAGAGGGCGGTTTGAACACTGAAGCTTTCTTT. This chain uses TRBV7-2 with TRBJ1-1; no firm D call. The CDR3 is 15 residues long. CDR1 and CDR2 (germline): SGHTA, FQGNSA. Trimming removed 6 bases from V and 0 bases from J, with 14 bases in between.

The chain couples TRBV4-1 to TRBJ1-4; 11 nucleotides agree with TRBD1. This CDR3 has 15 residues. In germline, CDR1 is MGHRA, CDR2 YSYEKL. J lost 6 bases, V lost 0 bases, and 0 bases had no gene match. The CDR3 sequence is CASSQEGQGDEKLFF. The CDR3 DNA follows: TGCGCCAGCAGCCAAGAGGGACAGGGGGATGAAAAACTGTTTTTT.

V usage is TRBV2 and J usage is TRBJ1-1; tentatively, D is TRBD1 (5 bases). The CDR3 loop spans 14 amino acids. Between the trimmed V and J ends, which lost 6 bases and 0 bases, there was a span of 11 bases. Germline CDR1 is SNHLY and CDR2 is FYNNEI. CDR3 sequence (DNA): TGTGCCAGCAGATTCGACAGCTTGAACACTGAAGCTTTCTTT. Encoded protein: CASRFDSLNTEAFF.

This clone has a single count. This rearrangement joins TRBV5-4 to TRBJ2-7; TRBD1 agrees at 9 bases. The CDR3 is 14 amino acids. V lost 4 bases to trimming and J lost 3 bases; unmatched junction nucleotides: 5. The germline V gene encodes CDR1 SGHNT and CDR2 YYREEE (reference sequence). In DNA, the CDR3 is TGTGCCAGCAGCCGGACAGGGGTATTCTACGAGCAGTACTTC. This encodes CASSRTGVFYEQYF.

The CDR3 region is CASSIGGAEAFF. Here the CDR3 DNA reads TGTGCCAGTAGTATCGGCGGGGCTGAAGCTTTCTTT. The chain uses TRBV19 and TRBJ1-1; D gene unclear. Germline V gene lookup returns CDR1 LNHDA and CDR2 SQIVND (reference sequence). CDR3 size: 12 residues. The V end lost 3 bases, the J end lost 6 bases, and 8 bases lay between the germline ends.

This chain links TRBV7-8 with TRBJ1-2; D call uncertain. CDR1 and CDR2 from the germline V gene are SGHVS and FQNEAQ. This CDR3 is 12 amino acids long. The V and J ends lost 5 bases and 4 bases respectively, with 8 bases between them. CDR3 nucleotides: TGTGCCAGCAGCCCGCCGGGCTATGGCTACACCTTC. Translating it yields CASSPPGYGYTF.

This clone was counted only a few times. The rearrangement uses TRBV29-1 and TRBJ1-1, with D perhaps TRBD1 (6 bases). Germline V gene sequence: CDR1 SQVTM, CDR2 ANQGSEA. The CDR3 has 13 amino acids. Trimming removed 5 bases from V and 0 bases from J, with 10 bases in between. Here the CDR3 reads CSVLGHLNTEAFF. The CDR3 DNA reads TGCAGCGTTCTGGGACACCTGAACACTGAAGCTTTCTTT.

The chain uses TRBV7-6 and TRBJ1-1; TRBD1 matches at 8 bases. The germline CDR1 and CDR2 sequences are SGHVS and FNYEAQ. The V and J ends lost 4 bases and 8 bases, in that order; junction bases with no gene match: 3. This CDR3 has 12 residues. The CDR3 loop is CASSSQGEEAFF. The CDR3 DNA is TGTGCCAGCAGCTCACAGGGGGAGGAAGCTTTCTTT.

The V and J genes are TRBV7-2 and TRBJ2-5; D gene uncertain. Germline-derived CDR1 and CDR2 are SGHTA and FQGNSA. This CDR3 spans 14 amino acids. With 1 base removed from V and 5 bases from J, the gap between germline ends came to 11 bases. Written as DNA, the CDR3 is TGTGCCAGCAGCTTAGGGCCGGTCAGGGAGACCCAGTACTTC. The encoded protein is CASSLGPVRETQYF.

This clone came up once. This chain links TRBV30 with TRBJ1-6; TRBD1 aligns across 7 bases. CDR3 length: 15 amino acids. J was trimmed by 4 bases and V by 7 bases; bases with no gene match: 10. Looked up from germline, CDR1 is GTSNPN and CDR2 is SVGIG (reference sequence). The CDR3 protein is CAFTTGKNYNSPLHF. As DNA, the CDR3 is TGTGCCTTTACGACAGGGAAAAATTATAATTCACCCCTCCACTTT. Full variable domain (missing parts from reference TRBV30 and TRBJ1-6): SQTIHQWPATLVQPVGSPLSLECTVEGTSNPNLYWYRQAAGRGLQLLFYSVGIGQISSEVPQNLSASRPQDRQFILSSKKLLLSDSGFYLCAFTTGKNYNSPLHFGNGTRLTVT.

The CDR3 nucleotides are TGTGCCAGCAGCTTGGCTCGGGAGGCGAACACTGAAGCTTTCTTT. Protein sequence: CASSLAREANTEAFF. The chain has TRBV5-4 and TRBJ1-1, with D unresolved. This CDR3 is 15 amino acids long. Germline CDR1 and CDR2: SGHNT and YYREEE (reference sequence). V gave up 0 bases and J gave up 1 base, with 10 bases separating them.

V is TRBV7-2 and J is TRBJ2-7, with D possibly being TRBD1 (6 bases). Germline V CDR1 and CDR2: SGHTA, FQGNSA. The CDR3 consists of 14 residues. The V gene lost 1 base and the J gene lost 3 bases, with 10 bases spanning the gap. The CDR3 bases are TGTGCCAGCAGCTTAGGGGACACCCACTACGAGCAGTACTTC. It encodes CASSLGDTHYEQYF.

This chain links TRBV5-4 with TRBJ1-6, with D perhaps TRBD1 (6 bases). V was pared by 0 bases and J by 7 bases, with 8 bases between. CDR3 size: 14 residues. Germline V gene sequence: CDR1 SGHNT, CDR2 YYREEE (reference sequence). CDR3 in DNA: TGTGCCAGCAGCTTGGCACAGGGCAATTCACCCCTCCACTTT. Protein product: CASSLAQGNSPLHF.

The chain combines TRBV6-1 with TRBJ2-3; 8 bases map to TRBD2. This CDR3 contains 14 residues. V was pared by 3 bases and J by 2 bases, with 1 base of the junction left unmatched. Per the germline V gene, CDR1 is MNHNS and CDR2 is SASEGT. The DNA of the CDR3 is TGTGCCAGCAGTGAGCGGGGGGACACAGATACGCAGTATTTT. This encodes CASSERGDTDTQYF.

J is TRBJ1-1 and V is TRBV5-1; a possible D gene is TRBD1 (6 bases). The length of the CDR3 is 19 residues. V shed 2 bases and J shed 2 bases, with 25 bases lying between them. CDR1 and CDR2 from the germline V gene are SGHRS and YFSETQ. Here the CDR3 DNA reads TGCGCCAGCAGCTTTGGGTACCCCTGGGGGGGCCAGACAAACACTGAAGCTTTCTTT. As protein: CASSFGYPWGGQTNTEAFF.